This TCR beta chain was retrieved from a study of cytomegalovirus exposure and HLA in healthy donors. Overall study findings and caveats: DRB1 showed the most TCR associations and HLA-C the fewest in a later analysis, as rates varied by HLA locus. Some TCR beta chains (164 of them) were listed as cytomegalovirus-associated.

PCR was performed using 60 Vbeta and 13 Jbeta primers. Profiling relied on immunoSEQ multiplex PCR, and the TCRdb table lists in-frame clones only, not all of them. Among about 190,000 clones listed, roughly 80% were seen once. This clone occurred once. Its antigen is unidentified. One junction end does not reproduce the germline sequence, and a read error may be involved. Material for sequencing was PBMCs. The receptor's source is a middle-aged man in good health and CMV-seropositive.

As DNA, the CDR3 is TGTGCCAGCAAAGGGCAGGGAGGAGAGACCCAATACTTC. It translates to CASKGQGGETQYF. The V gene is TRBV2, the J gene TRBJ2-5; D may be TRBD2 (6 bases). CDR3 length equals 13 residues. CDR1 is SNHLY and CDR2 is FYNNEI in the germline V gene.